What follows are 2 T cell receptor beta chains derived from one specimen sequenced in a study of blood T cell repertoires in COVID-19 (dated by TCRdb to the early 2020s). The protocol used for the library was the immunoSEQ multiplex PCR assay. Drawn from immuneACCESS, this table holds only the in-frame rearrangements with V and J called that TCRdb kept. Clones are partly lost; checked studies trace under half to an unresolved V gene and leave the rest unexplained. This sample gives approximately 75,000 clones in total; nearly 90% of them show up just once. The top ten hold roughly 28% of the sample. Material: peripheral blood. The receptors were sampled from a man aged 45-65 years with acute or convalescent COVID-19.

This clone was recorded only once. A read error may account for a junction end that differs from germline. The chain is built from TRBV7-7 and TRBJ2-2, with TRBD2 identical over 9 bases. The CDR3 extends over 16 amino acids. Germline V gene sequence: CDR1 SSHAT, CDR2 FNYEAQ (reference sequence). The CDR3 loop is CASSLERGAHTGELFF. As DNA, the CDR3 is TGTGCTAGCAGCTTAGAGCGGGGGGCCCACACCGGGGAGCTGTTTTTT.

The J gene is TRBJ1-1, the V gene TRBV19; D ambiguous. The V and J ends lost 5 bases and 2 bases respectively, with 6 bases between them. Per germline, CDR1 LNHDA and CDR2 SQIVND (reference sequence). This CDR3 is built from 12 residues. CDR3 sequence reads: CASSPLNTEAFF. In DNA form, the CDR3 reads TGTGCCAGTAGTCCCCTTAACACTGAAGCTTTCTTT.